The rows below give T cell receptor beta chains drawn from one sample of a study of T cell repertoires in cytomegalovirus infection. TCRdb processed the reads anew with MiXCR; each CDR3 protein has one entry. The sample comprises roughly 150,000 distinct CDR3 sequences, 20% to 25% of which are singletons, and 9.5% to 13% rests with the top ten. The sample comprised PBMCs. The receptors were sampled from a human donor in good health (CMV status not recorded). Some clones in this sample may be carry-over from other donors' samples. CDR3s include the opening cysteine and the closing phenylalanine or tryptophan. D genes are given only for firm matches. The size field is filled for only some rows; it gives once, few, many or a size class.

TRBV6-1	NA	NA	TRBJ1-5	CASSRNGVGQPQHF	TGTGCCAGCAGTCGAAACGGGGTAGGGCAGCCCCAGCATTTT
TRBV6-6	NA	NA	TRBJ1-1	CASSYGQGRGEAFF	TGTGCCAGCAGTTACGGGCAGGGTCGCGGTGAAGCTTTCTTT
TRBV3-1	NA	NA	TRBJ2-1	CASSHLGPGNEQFF	TGTGCCAGCAGCCACCTAGGCCCGGGCAATGAGCAGTTCTTC
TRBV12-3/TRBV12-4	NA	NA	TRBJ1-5	CASSFGTSNQPQHF	TGTGCCAGCAGTTTTGGGACGAGCAATCAGCCCCAGCATTTT
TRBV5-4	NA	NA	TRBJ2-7	CASSLRGVSPYEQYF	TGTGCCAGCAGCTTGCGAGGAGTATCCCCCTACGAGCAGTACTTC
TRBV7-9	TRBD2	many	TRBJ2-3	CASLAGGSTDTQYF	TGTGCCAGCCTAGCGGGAGGATCCACAGATACGCAGTATTTT
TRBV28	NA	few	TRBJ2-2	CASTGTANTGELFF	TGTGCCAGTACCGGGACCGCAAACACCGGGGAGCTGTTTTTT
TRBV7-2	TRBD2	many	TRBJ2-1	CASRSGTTGNEQFF	TGTGCCAGCAGGTCCGGGACTACGGGCAATGAGCAGTTCTTC
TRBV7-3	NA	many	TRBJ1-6	CASSSGTNNSPLHF	TGTGCCAGCAGCTCCGGGACGAATAATTCACCCCTCCACTTT
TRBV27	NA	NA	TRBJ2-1	CASSLVGYDNEQFF	TGTGCCAGCAGCTTGGTGGGGTATGATAATGAGCAGTTCTTC
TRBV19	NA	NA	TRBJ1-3	CASSPFGGNTIYF	TGTGCCAGTAGCCCCTTTGGGGGAAACACCATATATTTT
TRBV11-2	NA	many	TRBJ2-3	CASSADVWGRGGDTDTQYF	TGTGCCAGCAGCGCAGATGTATGGGGTAGAGGGGGAGACACAGATACGCAGTATTTT
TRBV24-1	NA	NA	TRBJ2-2	CATSDLGGASTGELFF	TGTGCCACCAGTGATTTAGGAGGGGCCAGCACCGGGGAGCTGTTTTTT
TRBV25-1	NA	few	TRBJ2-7	CASSELISTDPYEQYF	TGTGCCAGCAGTGAATTAATTTCGACCGACCCCTACGAGCAGTACTTC
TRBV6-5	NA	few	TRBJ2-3	CASNPVLQTDTQYF	TGTGCCAGCAACCCCGTCTTGCAGACAGATACGCAGTATTTT
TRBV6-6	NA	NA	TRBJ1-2	CASSRDGVGYGYTF	TGTGCCAGCAGTCGGGACGGGGTGGGGTATGGCTACACCTTC
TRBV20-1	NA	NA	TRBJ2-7	CSARQGPYEQYF	TGCAGTGCTAGACAGGGCCCCTACGAGCAGTACTTC
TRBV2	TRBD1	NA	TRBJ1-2	CASSVWGQGEDGYTF	TGTGCCAGCAGTGTTTGGGGACAGGGTGAGGATGGCTACACCTTC
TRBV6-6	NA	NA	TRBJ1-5	CASSYQENQPQHF	TGTGCCAGCAGTTACCAGGAGAATCAGCCCCAGCATTTT
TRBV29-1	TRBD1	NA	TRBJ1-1	CSGGQVEGYMNTEAFF	TGCAGCGGCGGACAGGTGGAGGGTTACATGAACACTGAAGCTTTCTTT
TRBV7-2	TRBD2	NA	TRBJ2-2	CASSLGLAGDGELFF	TGTGCCAGCAGCTTAGGGCTAGCGGGGGACGGGGAGCTGTTTTTT
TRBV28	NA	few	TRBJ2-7	CASSTDVSSYEQYF	TGTGCCAGCAGCACAGACGTGAGCTCCTACGAGCAGTACTTC
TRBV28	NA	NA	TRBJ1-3	CASSFWDIGVAGNTIYF	TGTGCCAGCAGTTTTTGGGACATAGGTGTCGCTGGAAACACCATATATTTT
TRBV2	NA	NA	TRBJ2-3	CASSREGSTDTQYF	TGTGCCAGCAGTCGAGAGGGTAGCACAGATACGCAGTATTTT
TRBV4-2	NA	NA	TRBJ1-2	CASSQDFRQLNYGYTF	TGTGCCAGCAGCCAAGATTTTAGGCAGCTAAACTATGGCTACACCTTC
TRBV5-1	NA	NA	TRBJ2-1	CASSFSSEAGEQFF	TGCGCCAGCAGCTTTTCCTCGGAGGCTGGGGAGCAGTTCTTC
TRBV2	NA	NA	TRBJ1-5	CASRVSSYSNQPQHF	TGTGCCAGCAGGGTCAGCTCCTATAGCAATCAGCCCCAGCATTTT
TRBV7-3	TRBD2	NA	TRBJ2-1	CASRPASGQTSYNEQFF	TGTGCCAGCCGGCCGGCTAGCGGTCAAACCTCCTACAATGAGCAGTTCTTC
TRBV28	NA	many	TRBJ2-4	CASSFRENIQYF	TGTGCCAGCAGTTTCAGGGAAAACATTCAGTACTTC
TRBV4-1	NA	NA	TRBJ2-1	CASSQDHPGTLGHEQFF	TGCGCCAGCAGCCAAGATCACCCCGGGACTTTAGGGCATGAGCAGTTCTTC
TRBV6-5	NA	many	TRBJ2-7	CASRIFQGGEQYF	TGTGCCAGCAGGATTTTCCAGGGAGGCGAGCAGTACTTC
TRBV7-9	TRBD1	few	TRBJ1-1	CASSYTGAGTEAFF	TGTGCCAGCAGTTATACAGGGGCGGGCACTGAAGCTTTCTTT
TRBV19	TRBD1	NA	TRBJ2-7	CASSITRTGFGEQYF	TGTGCCAGTAGTATTACTCGGACAGGATTTGGTGAGCAGTACTTC
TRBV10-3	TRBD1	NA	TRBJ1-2	CAISTGTGYGYTF	TGTGCCATCAGTACCGGGACAGGGTATGGCTACACCTTC
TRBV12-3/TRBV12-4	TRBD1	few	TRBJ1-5	CASRGTGDSNQPQHF	TGTGCCAGCAGGGGGACAGGGGACAGCAATCAGCCCCAGCATTTT
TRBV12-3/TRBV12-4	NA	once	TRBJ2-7	CASSLSTLSYEQYF	TGTGCCAGCAGTTTATCGACCCTTTCCTACGAGCAGTACTTC
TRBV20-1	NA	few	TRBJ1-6	CSAMERQEIYNSPLHF	TGCAGTGCTATGGAGAGACAGGAGATATATAATTCACCCCTCCACTTT
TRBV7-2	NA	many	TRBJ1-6	CASSLAPVGFNSPLHF	TGTGCCAGCAGCTTAGCGCCGGTGGGGTTCAATTCACCCCTCCACTTT
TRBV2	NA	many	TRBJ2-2	CASSDRLNTGELFF	TGTGCCAGCAGTGACAGATTGAACACCGGGGAGCTGTTTTTT
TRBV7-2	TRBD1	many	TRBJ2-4	CASSLARTGGNIQYF	TGTGCCAGCAGCTTAGCCCGGACAGGGGGAAACATTCAGTACTTC
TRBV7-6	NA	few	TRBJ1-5	CASSFDSVQPQHF	TGTGCCAGCAGCTTCGACAGCGTTCAGCCCCAGCATTTT
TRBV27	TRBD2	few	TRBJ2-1	CASSLSRTSGNEQFF	TGTGCCAGCAGTTTATCAAGGACTAGCGGGAATGAGCAGTTCTTC
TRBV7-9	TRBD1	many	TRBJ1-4	CASSDRGGEGEKLFF	TGTGCCAGCAGCGACAGGGGGGGAGAAGGCGAAAAACTGTTTTTT
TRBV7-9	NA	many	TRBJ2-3	CASSLATGDTQYF	TGTGCCAGCAGCTTAGCCACAGGAGATACGCAGTATTTT
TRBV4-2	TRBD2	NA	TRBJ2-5	CAAGLAGGRAETQYF	TGTGCCGCGGGGCTAGCGGGGGGCCGGGCGGAGACCCAGTACTTC
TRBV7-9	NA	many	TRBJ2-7	CASSPRDDSYEQYF	TGTGCCAGCAGCCCTCGGGACGACTCCTACGAGCAGTACTTC
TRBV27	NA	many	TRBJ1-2	CASSSQGGDYGYTF	TGTGCCAGCAGTTCCCAGGGTGGGGACTATGGCTACACCTTC
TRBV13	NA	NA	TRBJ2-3	CASTTLSSGTQYF	TGTGCCAGCACTACCCTGAGTAGCGGTACGCAGTATTTT
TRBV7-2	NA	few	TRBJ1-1	CASSPGGANTEAFF	TGTGCCAGCAGCCCGGGGGGCGCGAACACTGAAGCTTTCTTT
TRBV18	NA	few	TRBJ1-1	CASSPITGGVNTEAFF	TGTGCCAGCTCACCCATTACCGGCGGGGTTAACACTGAAGCTTTCTTT